The clone carrying this TCR beta chain was counted at least ten times. Its matching antigen is unknown. The data originate from a study of response to subunit inactivated influenza vaccine. Study-wide points: The authors proposed limited new T cell recruitment per seasonal influenza vaccination.

CDR1 and CDR2 (germline): SGHTA, FQGNSA. The CDR3 sequence is 13 residues long. V lost 5 bases, J lost 4 bases, and 10 bases lay in between. TCRdb analysed the RT-PCR reads with MiXCR anew, one entry per CDR3 protein. Of around 180,000 distinct CDR3 sequences in the sample, around 9% are singletons; the top ten hold approximately 10%. The sequence came from a man between 45 and 60 years old who received an inactivated influenza vaccine. This specimen consisted of non-naive T cells sorted from PBMCs, obtained on the day of vaccination. The chain links TRBV7-2 to TRBJ2-3, with unresolved D. CDR3 sequence (DNA): TGTGCCAGCAGCCTCCCTTCTGCAGATACGCAGTATTTT. As protein: CASSLPSADTQYF.